Only a few counts were recorded for the clone carrying this TCR beta chain. Its antigen is not known. The CDR3 spans 13 residues. With 2 bases removed from V and 10 bases from J, the gap between germline ends came to 14 bases. Germline V CDR1 and CDR2: DFQATT, SNEGSKA (reference sequence). The second PCR ran roughly 6 to 11 cycles with a sample-barcoded 5' primer and J-beta primers. All samples yielded 2.5 million or more CDR3-containing paired-end reads. TCRdb recomputed calls from the 5' RACE reads with MiXCR, one row per CDR3 protein. The sample lists just under 550,000 distinct CDR3 sequences; 24% were seen once. The sample comes from a study of blood T cells in healthy people across ages. The study's findings and limits: Shifts in expanded clonotypes may have been confounded by donor CMV status, which was unknown.

These data were also filed under a second study, of T cells of mothers and their children. Per that paper: cDNA was synthesized from all extracted RNA at roughly 1.5 ug per reaction.

This sequence originates from a boy aged 5-17 years in good health. The specimen was blood. The V and J genes are TRBV20-1 and TRBJ1-4; D call uncertain. The CDR3 nucleotides read TGCAGTGCTAGAAACCCACCTAGTGGAAAACTGTTTTTT. Translated, it gives CSARNPPSGKLFF.